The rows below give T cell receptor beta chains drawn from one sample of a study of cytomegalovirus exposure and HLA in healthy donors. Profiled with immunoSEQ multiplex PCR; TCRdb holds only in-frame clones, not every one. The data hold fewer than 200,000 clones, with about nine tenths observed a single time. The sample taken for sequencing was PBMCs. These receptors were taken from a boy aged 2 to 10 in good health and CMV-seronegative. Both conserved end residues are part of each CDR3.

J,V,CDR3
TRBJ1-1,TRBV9,CASSVEYRPGQGATGTEAFF
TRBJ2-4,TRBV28,CASSPLQQIAKNIQYF
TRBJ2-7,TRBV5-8,CASSLEAGRQSSYEQYF
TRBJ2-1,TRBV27,CASNTGLAARDEQFF
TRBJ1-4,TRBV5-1,CASRPGATNEKLFF
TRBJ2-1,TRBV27,CASSLRGGAGEQFF
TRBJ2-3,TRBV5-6,CASSLAPGTDTQYF
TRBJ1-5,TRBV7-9,CASSRDNQPQHF
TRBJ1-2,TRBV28,CASSGTGPHKNYGYTF
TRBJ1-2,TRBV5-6,CASSRQDPKYGYTF
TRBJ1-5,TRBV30,CAWSAQIRDRGIQPQHF
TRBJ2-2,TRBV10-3,CAISESLYTGELFF
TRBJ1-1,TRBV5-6,CASSTYRQGATEAFF
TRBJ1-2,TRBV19,CASIGRGYDYGYTF
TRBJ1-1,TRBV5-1,CASSEGTGRNTEAFF
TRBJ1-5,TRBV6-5,CASSYSGEAGQPQHF
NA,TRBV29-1,CSVEDGAGDEQYF
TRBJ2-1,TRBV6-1,CASSESTSGYNEQFF
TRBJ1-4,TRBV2,CASSEATGANEKLFF
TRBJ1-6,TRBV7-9,CASSSKWRGSYNSPLHF
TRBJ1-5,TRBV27,CASSFGADNQPQHF
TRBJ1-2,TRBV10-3,CAISETGGRSGYTF
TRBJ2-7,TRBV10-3,CAISESKSKRSGVQYF
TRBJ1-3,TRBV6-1,CASSAQGNTIYF
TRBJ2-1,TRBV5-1,CASSLAGAYNEQFF
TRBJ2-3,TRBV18,CASSPWTGQRRDTQYF
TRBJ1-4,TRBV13,CASSLLTGLRELFF
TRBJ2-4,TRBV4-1,CASSQNRDRHQYF
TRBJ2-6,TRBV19,CASSSSGANVLTF
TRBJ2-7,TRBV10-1,CASSHLQGNEQYF
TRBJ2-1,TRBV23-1,CASSQPLIAGGHGDNEQFF
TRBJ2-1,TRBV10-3,CAILRAGGSPHEQFF
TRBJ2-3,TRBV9,CASSVGRPGVTDTQYF
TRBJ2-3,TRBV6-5,CAGRPGQHYTDTQYF
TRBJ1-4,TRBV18,CASSPDTNEKLFF
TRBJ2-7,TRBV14,CASSQGTGRYEQYF
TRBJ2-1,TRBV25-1,CASSADRAGSSYNEQFF
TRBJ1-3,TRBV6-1,CASSEREQLLPGNTIYF
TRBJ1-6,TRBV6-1,CASELRGLKGLHF
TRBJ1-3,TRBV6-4,CASSDGSGQGPGNTIYF
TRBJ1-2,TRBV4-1,CASSQPGTGNRGYTF
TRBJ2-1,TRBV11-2,CASTFTAGGRNEQFF
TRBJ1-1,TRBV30,CAWSPAVHTEAFF
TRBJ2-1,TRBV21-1,CASSKGTDNEQFF